This entry is about one TCR beta chain. The target of this receptor is not known. Base-call qualities are not available, and no considerably larger clone is one nucleotide away. This sample was taken from a study of patients and donors after allogeneic stem cell transplantation (dated by TCRdb to the early 2020s). V is reduced by 3 bases and J by 3 bases, leaving a spacing of 9 bases between them. CDR3 length: 14 amino acids, cysteine to phenylalanine. The sequence is cut down to CDR3 DNA, 42 bases in frame from base 1. The library was generated by RT-PCR. The data were produced on a NextSeq 550. TCRdb took the public reads, trimmed them with fastp at Q25, ran MiXCR for clone calling and kept in-frame beta chains. Each entry is one CDR3 protein sequence, shown with its most common DNA and genes. This sample has about 230,000 distinct CDR3 sequences in its table, and 12% to 15% of those were observed once. The top ten clonotypes cover more than 9% of the sample.

Here the chain combines TRBV12-3 or TRBV12-4 and TRBJ2-1; the D segment could be TRBD2, given 5 matching bases. This sequence was found in a human donor who was either an allogeneic HSCT recipient or a stem cell or donor lymphocyte infusion donor (not recorded which). It is not recorded whose cells these are; they may come from a transplant donor. Sequencing was carried out using blood, either unsorted or a sorted T cell fraction (not recorded which). The CDR3 protein: CASSFQRLYNEQFF. The bases read TGTGCCAGCAGTTTTCAGCGGCTCTACAATGAGCAGTTCTTC.